This TCR beta chain derives from a study of shared clonotypes between healthy human individuals. Study-level results: Among a handful of donors, about 5% of naive CD4 clonotypes were found in common.

Concerning this clone: What it recognizes is unknown. The sample contains more than one DNA sequence encoding this CDR3.

Germline loops: CDR1 SGHTA, CDR2 FQGNSA. The CDR3 is 13 residues long. V was pared by 0 bases and J by 4 bases, with 7 bases between. The study ran the assay at deep level. Assay used: immunoSEQ multiplex PCR; TCRdb lists only in-frame clones, some missing. The data contain approximately 1.5 million clones, 95% to 99% of them singletons. This chain links TRBV7-2 with TRBJ2-7; no definite D call. The sample was naive CD4+ T cells sorted from blood. Specified subset: CD45RA+ positively selected. The TCR sequence derives from a man aged 25 to 45 in good health. Written as DNA, the CDR3 is TGTGCCAGCAGCTTAGCGGCCAATTACGAGCAGTACTTC. The encoded protein is CASSLAANYEQYF.